The text below deals with one T cell receptor (beta chain). This clone appeared once. The target of this receptor is not known. The sample holds no much larger clone one base away, and base qualities are not on file. In the germline V gene (reference sequence), CDR1 corresponds to SGHNT and CDR2 to YYREEE. Deletion took 0 bases off V and 5 bases off J, with a span of 6 bases between the germline ends. The CDR3 covers 13 residues, taking in both the cysteine and the phenylalanine. Just the 39-base CDR3 DNA is kept, in frame starting at base 1. Using the deep immunoSEQ assay, TCR CDR3 regions were amplified from genomic DNA by multiplex PCR. For each cell subset, the extracted genomic DNA was distributed evenly across all wells of several immunoSEQ 96-well plates, and each plate served as one replicate. For sorted subsets, 200 ng of genomic DNA, equivalent to some 30,000 T cell genomes, went into each replicate PCR. Purified libraries were measured with a Qubit 3.0 fluorometer, size-checked on a Bioanalyzer 2100, and measured again with the KAPA Library Quantification kit. Each immunoSEQ 96-well plate was sequenced on its own single-read 150-cycle Illumina NextSeq 550 flow cell. Processing in the source paper ran as follows. Because the immunoSEQ output included only junctional sequences and no quality scores, the filtering could not be the same as the filtering used for full-length reads. Sequences were annotated with PyIR, a Python wrapper for IgBLAST v1.9, using IMGT germline references to assign V/J genes and CDR3. Any read was removed if the V/J assignment was weak (E-value above 1e-6), the CDR3 was missing, or the read contained stop codons, out-of-frame junctions, or ambiguous translated residues. V3J clonotypes were defined as sequences sharing an identical inferred V gene, J gene, and CDR3 amino acid sequence. To compute the percentage overlap between repertoires, the number of shared unique clonotypes was divided by the size of the smaller repertoire. Repertoire richness was assessed with RTK rarefaction, the Chao1 estimator, and Recon v2.1 estimates of unobserved clonotypes. OLGA was used to compute generation probabilities for all TCRbeta clonotypes that the gDNA method yielded from a handful of donors. The table was pulled from immuneACCESS by TCRdb, which kept in-frame rearrangements only. Such tables lose some clones; where checked, under half of the loss comes from unresolved V genes, and the rest has no known cause. The V and J calls and the clone size are those of that table, but D and trimming were determined from the DNA. Across this sample there are 630,000 or so clones, with roughly 98% seen only once. 0.3% to 0.35% of the sample rests with the top ten.

CD8 naive samples were CD45RO-negative cells positively selected for CCR7, giving a CD45RA+CCR7+ population that excluded TemRA cells. Donors were healthy HIV-negative adults with no recently reported acute infections or vaccinations. All donors were Caucasian adults living in Nashville, Tennessee, USA. Blood was collected by leukapheresis, and PBMCs were isolated by Ficoll-Histopaque density gradient centrifugation and then cryopreserved in liquid nitrogen vapor phase. Analytical flow cytometry was used to check the purity and quantity of every magnetically sorted T cell population. Genomic DNA was isolated from every sorted fraction and measured by UV absorbance on a Nanodrop 2000c. This specimen belongs to a study of shared clonotypes between healthy human individuals (TCRdb year 2020). Turning to the overall study: The cohort included a few men and two women between 18 and 49 years of age. For each donor, CD4 naive and CD4 memory were each given three plates, CD8 naive was given two plates, and CD8 memory was given one plate. To estimate repertoire size and how much clonotypes are shared between individuals, the study performed deep sequencing of blood TCR repertoires from a few healthy adults. To increase sequencing depth and limit assay-specific biases, different laboratories used diverse techniques to prepare libraries and sequence TCR repertoires. Leukapheresis yielded between about 0.85 and 10 billion PBMCs per donor.

General study outcomes and caveats: Across four donors, approximately 5% of naive CD4, 3.5% of naive CD8, around 2.1% of memory CD4, and about 0.44% of memory CD8 clonotypes were shared. Only blood was sampled, and tissue TCR repertoires likely differ from those in blood. The genetic and exposure-history diversity represented was limited by the small number of donors. Naive subsets generally had larger estimated clonotype richness than memory subsets. Compared with non-shared clonotypes, clonotypes shared by all four sorted-subset donors had higher generation probabilities. Based on pairwise subsampling, the degree of clonotype sharing among donors was expected to be affected by sequencing depth. Incomplete sequencing was indicated by rarefaction of sorted-subset datasets, despite the large sequencing depth.

The TCR sequence derives from a man aged 25 to 40 in good health. Recombination linked TRBV5-4 to TRBJ2-1; the D gene cannot be named for sure. Sequencing was done on a sample of naive CD8+ T cells sorted from blood. This specimen's cell subset or site label, per the study, means: CD45RA+CCR7+. The sequenced DNA: TGTGCCAGCAGCTTGGTTGCAGACAATGAGCAGTTCTTC. This yields the protein CASSLVADNEQFF.